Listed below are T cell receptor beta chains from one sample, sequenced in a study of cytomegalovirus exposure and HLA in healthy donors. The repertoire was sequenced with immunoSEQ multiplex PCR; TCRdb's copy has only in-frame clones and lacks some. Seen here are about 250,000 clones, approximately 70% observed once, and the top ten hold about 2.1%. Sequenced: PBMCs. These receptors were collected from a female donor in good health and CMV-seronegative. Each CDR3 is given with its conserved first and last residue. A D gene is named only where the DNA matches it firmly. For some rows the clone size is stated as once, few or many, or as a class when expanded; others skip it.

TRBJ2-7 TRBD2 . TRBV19 TGTGCCAGTAGCTCACCGGGGGGGAGCTACGAGCAGTACTTC CASSSPGGSYEQYF
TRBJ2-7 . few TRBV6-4 TGTGCCAGCGTTGCGGGACCCTCATCCTACGAGCAGTACTTC CASVAGPSSYEQYF
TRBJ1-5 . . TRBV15 TGTGCCACCAGCACCTGGGCCAATCAGCCCCAGCATTTT CATSTWANQPQHF
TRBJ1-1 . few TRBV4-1 TGCGCCAGCAGCCATGGGGCCTCCAACACTGAAGCTTTCTTT CASSHGASNTEAFF
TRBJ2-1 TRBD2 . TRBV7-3 TGTGCCAGCAGCTTACCGGGACTAGCGGGAGCGGGTGAGCAGTTCTTC CASSLPGLAGAGEQFF
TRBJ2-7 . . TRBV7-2 TGTGCCAGCAGCTTGTGGACGGGGAGCTCCTACGAGCAGTACTTC CASSLWTGSSYEQYF
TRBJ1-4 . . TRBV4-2 TGTGCCAGCAGCCAAGCCTCGGGGGGCTCTAATGAAAAACTGTTTTTT CASSQASGGSNEKLFF
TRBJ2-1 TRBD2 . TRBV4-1 TGCGCCAGCAGCCAAGATTCAGGCGGGAGATGGGACAATGAGCAGTTCTTC CASSQDSGGRWDNEQFF
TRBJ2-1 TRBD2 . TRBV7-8 TGTGCCAGCAGCTTAGCGCCGCGGGGGGGCTCCTACAATGAGCAGTTCTTC CASSLAPRGGSYNEQFF
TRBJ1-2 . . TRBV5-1 TGCGCCAGCAGCTTGTCCGGGTCCCAAATTAACTATGGCTACACCTTC CASSLSGSQINYGYTF
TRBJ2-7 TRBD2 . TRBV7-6 TGTGCCAGCAGCCTCACGACCGGGACTAGAGGCTACGAGCAGTACTTC CASSLTTGTRGYEQYF
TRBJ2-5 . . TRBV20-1 TGCAGTGCTAGCGAGGGGGAGCAGTACTTC CSASEGEQYF
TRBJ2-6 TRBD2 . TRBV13 TGTGCCAGCAGCTTGGGGGGGTCTGGGGCCAACGTCCTGACTTTC CASSLGGSGANVLTF
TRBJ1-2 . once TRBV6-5 TGTGCCAGCATTCGGACGGGTGGAGGGCACGGCTACACCTTC CASIRTGGGHGYTF
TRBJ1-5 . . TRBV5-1 TGCGCCAGCAGCTTAGACGGACAGCTGAATCAGCCCCAGCATTTT CASSLDGQLNQPQHF
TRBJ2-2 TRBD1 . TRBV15 TGTGCCACCGGACGACAGGGGTCGGGCACCGGGGAGCTGTTTTTT CATGRQGSGTGELFF
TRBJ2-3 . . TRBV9 TGTGCCAGCAGCGTCCCTTTGGCGGGGCCAAATCCAGATACGCAGTATTTT CASSVPLAGPNPDTQYF
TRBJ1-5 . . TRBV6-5 TGTGCCAGCAGCCCCGGGAGCAATCAGCCCCAGCATTTT CASSPGSNQPQHF
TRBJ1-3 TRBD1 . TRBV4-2 TGTGCCAGCAGCCAAGACAGGGGGTCTGGAAACACCATATATTTT CASSQDRGSGNTIYF
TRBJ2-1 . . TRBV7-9 TGTGCCAGCAGCTCTAGCCCACTGTATGAGCAGTTCTTC CASSSSPLYEQFF
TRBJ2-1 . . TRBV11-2 TGTGCCAGCAGCCAACGGGACAACTCCTACAATGAGCAGTTCTTC CASSQRDNSYNEQFF
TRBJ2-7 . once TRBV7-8 TGTGCCAGCAGCATAGACACGTACGAGCAGTACTTC CASSIDTYEQYF
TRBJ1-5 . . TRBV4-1 TGCGCCAGCAGCCAAGTCATAACAACACATAGCAATCAGCCCCAGCATTTT CASSQVITTHSNQPQHF
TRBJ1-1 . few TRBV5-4 TGTGCCAGCAGCTTGGCAGGGGATGACACTGAAGCTTTCTTT CASSLAGDDTEAFF
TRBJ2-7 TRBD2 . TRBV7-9 TGTGCCAGCAGCCTCGGACTAGCGGTCCTTTACGAGCAGTACTTC CASSLGLAVLYEQYF
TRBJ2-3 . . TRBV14 TGTGCCAGCAGCCAAGAATTAGCGGGCACAGATACGCAGTATTTT CASSQELAGTDTQYF
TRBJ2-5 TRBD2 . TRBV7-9 TGTGCCAGCAGCCCGCCGGGGGGAGAGACCCAGTACTTC CASSPPGGETQYF
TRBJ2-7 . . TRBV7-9 TGTGCCAGCAGCTTAGGTAACGAGCAGTACTTC CASSLGNEQYF
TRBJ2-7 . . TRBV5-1 TGCGCCAGCAGCTTCTCTCCCCTGGACAGCTCCTACGAGCAGTACTTC CASSFSPLDSSYEQYF
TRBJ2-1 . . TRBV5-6 TGTGCCAGCAGCTTGGAAACGATTTTAAGCCGCAATGAGCAGTTCTTC CASSLETILSRNEQFF
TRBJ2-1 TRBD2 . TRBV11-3 TGTGCCAGCAGCGATAGCGGGAGCTTATACAATGAGCAGTTCTTC CASSDSGSLYNEQFF
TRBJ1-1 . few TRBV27 TGTGCCAGCAGTTTATTACAGGTGGGGAACACTGAAGCTTTCTTT CASSLLQVGNTEAFF
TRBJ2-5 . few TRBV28 TGTGCCAGCACCTATGGGGGGGCCCAACAAGAGACCCAGTACTTC CASTYGGAQQETQYF
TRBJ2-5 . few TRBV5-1 TGCGCCAGCACCGGCGACGCGGCGCAAGAGACCCAGTACTTC CASTGDAAQETQYF
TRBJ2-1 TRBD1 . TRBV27 TGTGCCAGCAGCCGAGGACAGGTTAATGAGCAGTTCTTC CASSRGQVNEQFF
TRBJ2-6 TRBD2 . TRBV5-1 TGCGCCAGCAGCTTGGAGCCTAGCGGGACTTCGGACAACGTCCTGACTTTC CASSLEPSGTSDNVLTF
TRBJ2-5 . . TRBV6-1 TGTGCCAGCAGTTCCGTAGGGGAAGAGACCCAGTACTTC CASSSVGEETQYF
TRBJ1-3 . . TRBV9 TGTGCCAGCAGCGTAGCGGGGAATGGAAACACCATATATTTT CASSVAGNGNTIYF
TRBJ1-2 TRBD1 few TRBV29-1 TGCAGCGTGGCCCAGACAGGGGCGGGGGACTATGGCTACACCTTC CSVAQTGAGDYGYTF
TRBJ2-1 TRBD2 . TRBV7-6 TGTGCCAGCAGCGGGCGGACTAGCGGGGTCGATGAGCAGTTCTTC CASSGRTSGVDEQFF
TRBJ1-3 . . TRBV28 TGTGCCGGTTCCACAGGGTCCGGAAACACCATATATTTT CAGSTGSGNTIYF
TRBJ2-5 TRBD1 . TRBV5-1 TGCGCCAGCAGCTTGGGGGGACAGGGGGGCGGAGAGACCCAGTACTTC CASSLGGQGGGETQYF
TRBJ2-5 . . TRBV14 TGTGCCAGCAGCCAATCAATGGGGGGGACCCAGTACTTC CASSQSMGGTQYF
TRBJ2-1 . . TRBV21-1 TGTGCCAGCAGCAAAATAGCGGTCCGGAGTACCTACAATGAGCAGTTCTTC CASSKIAVRSTYNEQFF
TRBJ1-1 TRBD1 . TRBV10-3 TGTGCCATCAGTCCCACGACAGGGGGCCTGAACACTGAAGCTTTCTTT CAISPTTGGLNTEAFF
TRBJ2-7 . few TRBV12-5 TGTGCTAGTGGCGGCGGAACAGGGACCGAGCAGTACTTC CASGGGTGTEQYF
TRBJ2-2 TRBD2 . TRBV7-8 TGTGCCAGCAGCGGACTAGGAGGGGCCGGGGAGCTGTTTTTT CASSGLGGAGELFF
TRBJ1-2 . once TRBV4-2 TGTGCCAGCAGCACCAGGGTATTCGGCTACACCTTC CASSTRVFGYTF
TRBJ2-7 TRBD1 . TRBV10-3 TGTGCCATCAGAGGGACAGGGTCCACCTACGAGCAGTACTTC CAIRGTGSTYEQYF
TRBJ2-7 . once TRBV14 TGTGCCAGCAGCCAAAACCGCGCCCGTGCGCGCGAGCAGTACTTC CASSQNRARAREQYF
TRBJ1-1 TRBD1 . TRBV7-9 TGTGCCAGCAGCTCCCTGCTGTCACGAGGGGGCATGAACACTGAAGCTTTCTTT CASSSLLSRGGMNTEAFF
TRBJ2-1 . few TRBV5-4 TGTGCCAGCAGCTTGGGACTAGGGAATTACAATGAGCAGTTCTTC CASSLGLGNYNEQFF
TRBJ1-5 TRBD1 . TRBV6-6 TGTGCCAGCAGTTTGGACAGGGGAGGCAATCAGCCCCAGCATTTT CASSLDRGGNQPQHF
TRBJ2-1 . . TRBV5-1 TGCGCCAGCAGCAGTTCCCAGGGTAAATCCTACAATGAGCAGTTCTTC CASSSSQGKSYNEQFF
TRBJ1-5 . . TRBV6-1 TGTGCCAGCAGTGGGACAGTCCTTAGCAATCAGCCCCAGCATTTT CASSGTVLSNQPQHF
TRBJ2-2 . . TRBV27 TGTGCCAGCAGTTCGCTCAGGGGATACCCGACCCAGGACACCGGGGAGCTGTTTTTT CASSSLRGYPTQDTGELFF
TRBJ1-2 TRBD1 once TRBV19 TGTGCCAGTAGTAGAGACAGGGGATCGAACTATGGCTACACCTTC CASSRDRGSNYGYTF
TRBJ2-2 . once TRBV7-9 TGTGCCAGCAGCGCAACTTCGCCCGCGGAGCTGTTTTTT CASSATSPAELFF
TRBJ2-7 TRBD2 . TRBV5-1 TGCGCCAGCAGCTTGGTACTAGCGGGGGGCTCCTACGAGCAGTACTTC CASSLVLAGGSYEQYF
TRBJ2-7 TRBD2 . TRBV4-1 TGCGCCAGCAGCCAAGACTCCAGGGCTAGCGGAGGGTACGAGCAGTACTTC CASSQDSRASGGYEQYF